Following are 17 T cell receptor beta chains from one sample sequenced in a study of somatic mutations in cytotoxic T cells in rheumatoid arthritis. Sequencing used immunoSEQ multiplex PCR; TCRdb keeps in-frame clones, though not all of them. Of approximately 18,000 clones listed, roughly 80% are singletons. The sample taken for sequencing was CD8+ T cells sorted from blood. These receptors all come from an adult with rheumatoid arthritis.

This chain links TRBV19 with TRBJ1-2; D possibly corresponds to TRBD1 (6 bases). Trimming took 6 bases from V and 8 from J, leaving 19 bases between them. This CDR3 has 14 amino acids. Germline values: CDR1 LNHDA, CDR2 SQIVND (reference sequence). The CDR3: CASRVLDPGGGYTF. In nucleotides, the CDR3 is TGTGCCAGTAGAGTCCTAGACCCCGGGGGCGGCTACACCTTC.

The chain carries TRBV14 and TRBJ1-2; D gene ambiguous. The CDR3 extends over 17 amino acids. V was cut by 2 bases and J by 1 base, with 17 bases left in between. Germline V gene lookup returns CDR1 SGHDN and CDR2 FVKESK. CDR3 in amino acids: CASSQSIVALSNYGYTF. CDR3 nucleotides: TGTGCCAGCAGCCAAAGTATCGTGGCACTAAGTAACTATGGCTACACCTTC.

The chain couples TRBV27 to TRBJ1-1, with a possible D match to TRBD1 (6 bases). Germline CDR1 reads MNHEY; CDR2 reads SMNVEV (reference sequence). V was pared by 3 bases and J by 9 bases, with 17 bases between. The CDR3 runs to 14 residues. Written as DNA, the CDR3 is TGTGCCAGCAGTTTTGCAGGGGAAAGGTTTAAAGCTTTCTTT. Protein sequence: CASSFAGERFKAFF.

The CDR3 DNA reads as TGTGCCAGCAGCTTGGAGACAGGCCCCTTGAGCACAGATACGCAGTATTTT. It translates to CASSLETGPLSTDTQYF. The V call is TRBV5-6, the J call TRBJ2-3; maybe TRBD1 (6 bases). In germline, CDR1 is SGHDT, CDR2 YYEEEE. Trimming pared 0 bases from V and 0 bases from J, leaving 14 bases between. The CDR3 has 17 residues.

The rearrangement joins TRBV12-5 to TRBJ1-5, with TRBD1 as a possible D gene (6 bases). The CDR3 contains 15 residues. CDR1 and CDR2 (germline): LGHNT, FRNRAP. Trimming removed 3 bases from V and 0 bases from J, with 9 bases in between. The CDR3 DNA reads as TGTGCTAGTGGTTTTGCAGGGGCTAGCAATCAGCCCCAGCATTTT. It codes for CASGFAGASNQPQHF.

Remarks on this clone: Other DNA sequences in the sample encode the same CDR3. This CDR3 reads CASSVDGGGNNEQFF. CDR3 nucleotides: TGTGCCAGCAGCGTAGACGGCGGAGGAAACAATGAGCAGTTCTTC. This chain joins TRBV9 and TRBJ2-1, with D possibly matching TRBD2 (5 bases). Germline V CDR1 and CDR2: SGDLS, YYNGEE. The CDR3 is made up of 15 amino acids. V lost 0 bases, J lost 5 bases, and 12 bases lay in between.

The chain recombines TRBV11-3 with TRBJ2-1; TRBD2 agrees at 8 bases. This CDR3 has 16 amino acids. V shed 1 base, J shed 3 bases, and the junction held 5 bases outside the gene matches. The germline CDR1 and CDR2 sequences are SGHNT and YENEEA. This CDR3 is CASSLVASGYYNEQFF. The CDR3 nucleotides read TGTGCCAGCAGCTTAGTAGCTAGCGGGTACTACAATGAGCAGTTCTTC.

In regard to this clone: Other nucleotide sequences in the sample specify the same CDR3. V and J are TRBV7-2 and TRBJ1-3, with D hard to call. This CDR3 has 13 amino acids. Trimming took 3 bases from V and 0 from J, leaving 3 bases between them. Germline loops: CDR1 SGHTA, CDR2 FQGNSA. The CDR3 DNA is TGTGCCAGCAGCTTGTTCTCTGGAAACACCATATATTTT. It is translated as CASSLFSGNTIYF. Variable domain in full (rest from reference TRBV7-2 and TRBJ1-3): GAGVSQSPSNKVTEKGKDVELRCDPISGHTALYWYRQSLGQGLEFLIYFQGNSAPDKSGLPSDRFSAERTGGSVSTLTIQRTQQEDSAVYLCASSLFSGNTIYFGEGSWLTVV.

The rearrangement joins TRBV7-8 to TRBJ2-7; D is perhaps TRBD1 or TRBD2 (5 bases each). V was trimmed by 11 bases and J by 3 bases, leaving 14 bases between them. This CDR3 spans 12 amino acids. In germline, CDR1 is SGHVS, CDR2 FQNEAQ. The CDR3 bases are TGTGCCTCAGCACAGGCGGGCTACGAGCAGTACTTC. Translated: CASAQAGYEQYF. The whole variable domain, remainder taken from reference TRBV7-8 and TRBJ2-7, is GAGVSQSPRYKVAKRGQDVALRCDPISGHVSLFWYQQALGQGPEFLTYFQNEAQLDKSGLPSDRFFAERPEGSVSTLKIQRTQQEDSAVYLCASAQAGYEQYFGPGTRLTVT.

The CDR3, as DNA: TGTGCCAGCAGTGGGTGGACAGATATAACCTACGAGCAGTACTTC. Translation gives CASSGWTDITYEQYF. The chain is built from TRBV6-1 and TRBJ2-7; a possible D gene is TRBD1 (6 bases). Trimming stripped 4 bases from V and 2 bases from J, with 15 bases between. This CDR3 is built from 15 residues. Germline V CDR1 and CDR2: MNHNS, SASEGT.

The rearrangement uses TRBV4-1 and TRBJ1-1, with 8 bases that match TRBD1. Looked up from germline, CDR1 is MGHRA and CDR2 is YSYEKL. Germline trimming cut 6 bases from V and 5 bases from J; bases unmatched to any gene: 11. CDR3 length equals 15 residues. The CDR3 sequence is CASRLSWTGLTEAFF. The CDR3 DNA sequence: TGCGCCAGCAGACTATCCTGGACAGGGCTGACTGAAGCTTTCTTT.

The rearrangement joins TRBV12-5 to TRBJ1-2, with D unclear. With 0 bases removed from V and 6 bases from J, the gap between germline ends came to 11 bases. Germline loops: CDR1 LGHNT, CDR2 FRNRAP. The CDR3 spans 14 residues. This CDR3 is CASGLVRPLDGYTF. The CDR3 region has the DNA TGTGCTAGTGGTTTGGTAAGGCCGCTGGATGGCTACACCTTC.

This clone occurred once. The rearrangement uses TRBV19 and TRBJ2-2; unclear D gene. The CDR3 contains 12 residues. Germline V gene data show CDR1 as LNHDA and CDR2 as SQIVND (reference sequence). With 5 bases removed from V and 0 bases from J, the gap between germline ends came to 1 base. The CDR3 loop reads CASSSNTGELFF. The CDR3 DNA follows: TGTGCCAGTAGTTCGAACACCGGGGAGCTGTTTTTT.

J is TRBJ2-7 and V is TRBV7-8, with 7 bases identical to TRBD2. Trimming at V came to 3 bases and at J to 5 bases, leaving 25 bases not matched to a gene. CDR3 length equals 20 residues. Per the germline V gene, CDR1 is SGHVS and CDR2 is FQNEAQ. CDR3 protein: CASSFPREVGLGPLVNEQYF. The CDR3 bases are TGTGCCAGCAGCTTCCCCCGGGAGGTTGGTCTGGGACCCCTGGTGAACGAGCAGTACTTC.

Of note for this clone: The sample holds other DNA sequences that translate to the same CDR3. The chain uses TRBV19 and TRBJ1-1; D not resolved. CDR3 length: 13 residues. The ends were cut back, 3 bases at V and 3 bases at J, with 8 bases in the middle. Germline CDR1 reads LNHDA; CDR2 reads SQIVND (reference sequence). The CDR3 region has the DNA TGTGCCAGTAGTATTGCCGGGCACACTGAAGCTTTCTTT. It codes for CASSIAGHTEAFF.

The rearrangement uses TRBV6-1 and TRBJ2-1, with 7 bases fitting TRBD2. Germline values: CDR1 MNHNS, CDR2 SASEGT. This CDR3 spans 12 amino acids. The ends lost 6 bases at V and 8 bases at J; junction bases unmatched: 4. The CDR3 here is CASSPGGDEQFF. The CDR3 region has the DNA TGTGCCAGCAGCCCGGGGGGAGATGAGCAGTTCTTC.

The V call is TRBV27, the J call TRBJ1-1, with D uncertain. V lost 6 bases and J 6 bases, leaving 14 bases between the germline ends. Germline loops: CDR1 MNHEY, CDR2 SMNVEV (reference sequence). The CDR3 consists of 13 residues. The CDR3 here is CASSETNSAEAFF. As DNA, the CDR3 is TGTGCCAGCAGCGAGACAAATAGCGCTGAAGCTTTCTTT.